Listed here is a single TCR beta chain. The sample comes from a study of cytomegalovirus exposure and HLA in healthy donors. Primers: 60 Vbeta forward and 13 Jbeta reverse. Clones were sequenced by immunoSEQ multiplex PCR, and TCRdb holds only the in-frame ones, with some missing. The table records approximately 110,000 clones, 60% to 70% of them present only once. CDR3 length equals 13 residues. Germline V lookup: CDR1 SNHLY, CDR2 FYNNEI. The trim removed 8 bases at V and 5 bases at J, leaving 8 bases unmatched. This TCR came from a young man in good health and CMV-seropositive. Sequencing input: PBMCs. The gene calls are TRBV2 and TRBJ1-1, with 7 bases aligning to TRBD1. The CDR3 region is CASGRGGGTEAFF. Here the CDR3 DNA reads TGTGCCAGCGGCCGAGGGGGCGGGACTGAAGCTTTCTTT.